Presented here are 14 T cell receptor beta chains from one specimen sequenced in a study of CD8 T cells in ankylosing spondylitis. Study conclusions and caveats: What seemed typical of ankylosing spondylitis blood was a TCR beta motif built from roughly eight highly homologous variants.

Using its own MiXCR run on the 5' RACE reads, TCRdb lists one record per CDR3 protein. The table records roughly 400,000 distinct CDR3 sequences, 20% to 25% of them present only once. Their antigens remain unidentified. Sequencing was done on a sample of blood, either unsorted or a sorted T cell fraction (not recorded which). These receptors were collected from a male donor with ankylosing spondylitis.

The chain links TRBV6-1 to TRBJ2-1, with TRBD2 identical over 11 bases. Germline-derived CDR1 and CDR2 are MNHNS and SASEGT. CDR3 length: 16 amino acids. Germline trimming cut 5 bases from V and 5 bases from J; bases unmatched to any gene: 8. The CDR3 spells CASSRPIAGGNNEQFF. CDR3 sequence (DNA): TGTGCCAGCAGTCGCCCCATAGCGGGAGGGAACAATGAGCAGTTCTTC.

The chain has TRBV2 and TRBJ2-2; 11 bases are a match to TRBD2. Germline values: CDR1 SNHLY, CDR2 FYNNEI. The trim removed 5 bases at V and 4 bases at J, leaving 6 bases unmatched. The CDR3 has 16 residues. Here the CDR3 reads CASSKLAGVATGELFF. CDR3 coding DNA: TGTGCCAGCAGTAAACTAGCGGGAGTTGCCACCGGGGAGCTGTTTTTT.

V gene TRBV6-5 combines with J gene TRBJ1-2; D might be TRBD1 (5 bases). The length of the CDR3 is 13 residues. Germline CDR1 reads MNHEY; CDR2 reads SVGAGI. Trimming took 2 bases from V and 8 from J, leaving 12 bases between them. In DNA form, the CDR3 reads TGTGCCAGCAGTTACCGGGACCGATGGGGCTACACCTTC. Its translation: CASSYRDRWGYTF.

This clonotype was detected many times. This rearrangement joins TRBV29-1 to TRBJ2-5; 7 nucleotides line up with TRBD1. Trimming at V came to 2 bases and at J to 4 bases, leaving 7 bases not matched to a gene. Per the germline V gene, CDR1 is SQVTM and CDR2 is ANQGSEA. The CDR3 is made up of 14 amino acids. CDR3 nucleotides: TGCAGCGTTGAACAGCGACAGGGACGAGAGACCCAGTACTTC. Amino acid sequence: CSVEQRQGRETQYF.

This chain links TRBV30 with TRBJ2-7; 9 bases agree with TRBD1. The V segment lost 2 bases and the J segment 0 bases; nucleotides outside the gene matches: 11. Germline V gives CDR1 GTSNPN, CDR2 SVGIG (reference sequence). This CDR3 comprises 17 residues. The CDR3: CAWSPRGGTGSSYEQYF. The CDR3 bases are TGTGCCTGGAGTCCTCGAGGTGGGACAGGGAGCTCCTACGAGCAGTACTTC.

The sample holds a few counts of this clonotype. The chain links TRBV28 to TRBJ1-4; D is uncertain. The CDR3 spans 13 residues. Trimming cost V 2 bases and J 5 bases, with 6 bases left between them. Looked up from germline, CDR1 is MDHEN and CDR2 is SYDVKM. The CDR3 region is CASSLDWNEKLFF. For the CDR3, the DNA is TGTGCCAGCAGTTTAGACTGGAATGAAAAACTGTTTTTT.

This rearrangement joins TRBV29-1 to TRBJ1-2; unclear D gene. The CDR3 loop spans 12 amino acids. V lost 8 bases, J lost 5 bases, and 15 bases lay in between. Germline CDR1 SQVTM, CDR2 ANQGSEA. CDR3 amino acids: CSPLPAGYGYTF. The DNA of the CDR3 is TGCAGCCCCTTGCCAGCAGGTTATGGCTACACCTTC.

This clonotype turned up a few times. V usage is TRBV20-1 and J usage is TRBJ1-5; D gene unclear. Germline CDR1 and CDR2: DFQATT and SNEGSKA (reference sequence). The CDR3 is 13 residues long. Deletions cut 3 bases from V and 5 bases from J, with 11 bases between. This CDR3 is CSARKEADQPQHF. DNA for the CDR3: TGCAGTGCTAGGAAGGAGGCTGATCAGCCCCAGCATTTT.

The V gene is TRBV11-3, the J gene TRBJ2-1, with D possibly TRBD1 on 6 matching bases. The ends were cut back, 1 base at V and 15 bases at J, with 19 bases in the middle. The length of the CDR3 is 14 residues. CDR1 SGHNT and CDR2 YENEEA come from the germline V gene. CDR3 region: CASSLGTAPQQPFF. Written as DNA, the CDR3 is TGTGCCAGCAGCTTAGGGACAGCCCCCCAGCAGCCGTTCTTC.

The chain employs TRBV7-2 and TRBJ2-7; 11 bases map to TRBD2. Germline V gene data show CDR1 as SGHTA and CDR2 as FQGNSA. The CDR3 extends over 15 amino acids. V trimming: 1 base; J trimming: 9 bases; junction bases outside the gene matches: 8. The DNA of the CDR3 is TGTGCCAGCAGCTTAGTGGTTAGCGGGAGGGCCGGGCAGTACTTC. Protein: CASSLVVSGRAGQYF.

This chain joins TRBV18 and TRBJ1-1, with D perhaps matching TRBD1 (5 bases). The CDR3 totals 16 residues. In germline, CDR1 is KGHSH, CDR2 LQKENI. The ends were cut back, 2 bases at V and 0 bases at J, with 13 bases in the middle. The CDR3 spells CASSPYRDQVNTEAFF. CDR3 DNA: TGTGCCAGCTCACCATATCGGGACCAAGTGAACACTGAAGCTTTCTTT.

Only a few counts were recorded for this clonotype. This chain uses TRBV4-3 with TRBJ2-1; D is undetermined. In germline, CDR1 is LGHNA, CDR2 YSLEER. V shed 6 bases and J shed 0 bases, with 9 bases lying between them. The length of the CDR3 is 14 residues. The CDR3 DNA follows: TGCGCCAGCAGAGACACCCTCTCCTACAATGAGCAGTTCTTC. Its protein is CASRDTLSYNEQFF.

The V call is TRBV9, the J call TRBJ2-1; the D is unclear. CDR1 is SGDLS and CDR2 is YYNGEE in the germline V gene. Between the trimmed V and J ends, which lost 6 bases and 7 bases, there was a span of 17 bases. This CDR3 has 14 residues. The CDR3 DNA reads TGTGCCAGCAATAAACTGGGATCGTCGAATGAGCAGTTCTTC. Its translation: CASNKLGSSNEQFF.

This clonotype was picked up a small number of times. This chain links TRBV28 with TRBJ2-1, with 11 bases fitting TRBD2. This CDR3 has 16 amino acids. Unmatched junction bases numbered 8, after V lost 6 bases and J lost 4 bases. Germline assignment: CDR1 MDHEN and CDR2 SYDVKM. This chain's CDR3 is CASRVAGGPNYNEQFF. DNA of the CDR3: TGTGCCAGCAGGGTAGCGGGAGGGCCAAATTACAATGAGCAGTTCTTC.